The clone carrying this T cell receptor beta chain has just a few counts. Its specificity is unknown. The data are from a study of blood T cells in healthy people across ages. For the second PCR, which ran for about 6 to 11 cycles, a sample-barcoded 5' primer and a J-beta primer mix were used. TCRdb passed the 5' RACE reads through MiXCR, listing each CDR3 protein once. The table has 550,000 to 650,000 distinct CDR3 sequences, about 27% seen once; the top ten hold over 3.5%. Study conclusions and caveats: Investigators treated diversity estimates from one million T cells as underestimates.

Germline V gives CDR1 MNHEY, CDR2 SMNVEV (reference sequence). The CDR3 spans 13 residues. This sample also appeared in a second study, on T cells of mothers and their children. Turning to that study: Related mother and child pairs showed slightly greater overlap (not significant) than unrelated pairs did.

Sequencing was performed on blood. The chain couples TRBV27 to TRBJ2-7; 8 nucleotides line up with TRBD2. The DNA matches TRBJ2-1 better at its end, which makes the J call doubtful. This TCR was recovered from a boy between 2 and 10 years old in good health. The CDR3 coding sequence is TGTGCCAGCAGTTCGGGACTAGGCAATGAGCAGTTCTTC. Encoded protein: CASSSGLGNEQFF.